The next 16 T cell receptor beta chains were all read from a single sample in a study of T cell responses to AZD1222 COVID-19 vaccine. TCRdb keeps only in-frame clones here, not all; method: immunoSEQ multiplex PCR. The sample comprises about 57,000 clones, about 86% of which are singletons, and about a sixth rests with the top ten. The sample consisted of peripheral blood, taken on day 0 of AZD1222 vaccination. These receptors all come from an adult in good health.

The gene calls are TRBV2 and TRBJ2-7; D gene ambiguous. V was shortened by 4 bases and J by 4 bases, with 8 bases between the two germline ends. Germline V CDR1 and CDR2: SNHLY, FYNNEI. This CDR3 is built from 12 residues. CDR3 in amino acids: CASSVREYEQYF. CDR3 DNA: TGTGCCAGCAGTGTACGAGAGTACGAGCAGTACTTC.

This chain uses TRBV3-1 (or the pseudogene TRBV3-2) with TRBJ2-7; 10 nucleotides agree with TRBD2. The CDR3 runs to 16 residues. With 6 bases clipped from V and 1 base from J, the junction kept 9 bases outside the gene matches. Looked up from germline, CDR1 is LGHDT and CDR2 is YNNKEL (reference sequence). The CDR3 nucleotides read TGTGCCAGCAGTCCGCGGGGAGCGGGAGGGTCCTACGAGCAGTACTTC. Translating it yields CASSPRGAGGSYEQYF.

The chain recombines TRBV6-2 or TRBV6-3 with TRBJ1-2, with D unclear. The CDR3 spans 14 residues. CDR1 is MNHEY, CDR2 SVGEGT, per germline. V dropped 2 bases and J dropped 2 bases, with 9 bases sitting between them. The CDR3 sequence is CASSYNSFNYGYTF. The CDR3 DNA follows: TGTGCCAGCAGTTACAACTCGTTCAACTATGGCTACACCTTC.

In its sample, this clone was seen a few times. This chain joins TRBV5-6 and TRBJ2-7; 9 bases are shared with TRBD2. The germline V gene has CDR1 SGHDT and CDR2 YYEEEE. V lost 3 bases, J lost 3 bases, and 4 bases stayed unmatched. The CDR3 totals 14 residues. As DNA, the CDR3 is TGTGCCAGCAGCTCCATAGCGGGAGACTACGAGCAGTACTTC. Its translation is CASSSIAGDYEQYF.

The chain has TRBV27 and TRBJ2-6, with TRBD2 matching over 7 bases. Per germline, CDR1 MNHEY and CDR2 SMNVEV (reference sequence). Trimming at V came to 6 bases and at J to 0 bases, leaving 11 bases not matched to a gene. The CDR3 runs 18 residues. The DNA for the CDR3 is TGTGCCAGCAGGTCGTCGGCTAGCGGCAACTCTGGGGCCAACGTCCTGACTTTC. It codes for CASRSSASGNSGANVLTF.

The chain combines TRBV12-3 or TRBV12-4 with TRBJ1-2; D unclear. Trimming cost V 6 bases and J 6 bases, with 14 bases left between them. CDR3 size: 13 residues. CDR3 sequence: CASSPDGSHGYTF. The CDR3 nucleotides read TGTGCCAGCAGCCCAGACGGGTCCCATGGCTACACCTTC.

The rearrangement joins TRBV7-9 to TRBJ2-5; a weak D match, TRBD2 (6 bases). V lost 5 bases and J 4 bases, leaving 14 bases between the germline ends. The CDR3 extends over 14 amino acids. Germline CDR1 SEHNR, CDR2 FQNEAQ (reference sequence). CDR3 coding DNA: TGTGCCAGCAGCACCGCGAGGAGGGGAGAGACCCAGTACTTC. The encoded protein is CASSTARRGETQYF.

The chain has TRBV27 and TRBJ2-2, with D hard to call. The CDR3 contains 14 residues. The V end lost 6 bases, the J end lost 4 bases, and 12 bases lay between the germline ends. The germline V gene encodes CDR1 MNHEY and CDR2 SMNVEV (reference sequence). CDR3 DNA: TGTGCCAGCAGCCAATCCCAGGTCACCGGGGAGCTGTTTTTT. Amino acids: CASSQSQVTGELFF.

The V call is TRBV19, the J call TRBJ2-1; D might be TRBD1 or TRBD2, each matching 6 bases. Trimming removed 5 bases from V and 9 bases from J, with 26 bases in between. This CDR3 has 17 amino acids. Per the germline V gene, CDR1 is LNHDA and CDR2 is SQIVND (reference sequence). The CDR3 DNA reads TGTGCCAGTAGTCCCTGGGGTAGGGGGGAAGGTCGGGTTGAGCAGTTCTTC. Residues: CASSPWGRGEGRVEQFF.

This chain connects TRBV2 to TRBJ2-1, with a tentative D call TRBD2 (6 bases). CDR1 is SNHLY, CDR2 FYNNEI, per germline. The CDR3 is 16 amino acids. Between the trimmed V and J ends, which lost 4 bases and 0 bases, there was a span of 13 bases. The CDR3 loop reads CASSASGTGSYNEQFF. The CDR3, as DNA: TGTGCCAGCAGTGCCTCGGGGACTGGCTCCTACAATGAGCAGTTCTTC.

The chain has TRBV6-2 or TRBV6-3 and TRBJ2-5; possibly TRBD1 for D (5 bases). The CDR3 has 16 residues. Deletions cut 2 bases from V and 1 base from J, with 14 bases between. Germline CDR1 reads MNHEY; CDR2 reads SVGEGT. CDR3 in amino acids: CASSYAASGPQETQYF. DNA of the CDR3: TGTGCCAGCAGTTACGCCGCATCAGGGCCCCAAGAGACCCAGTACTTC.

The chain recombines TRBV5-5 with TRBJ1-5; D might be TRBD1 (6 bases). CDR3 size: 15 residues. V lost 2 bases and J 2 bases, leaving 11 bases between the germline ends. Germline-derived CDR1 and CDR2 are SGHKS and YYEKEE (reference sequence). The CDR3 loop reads CASSFDPGGNQPQHF. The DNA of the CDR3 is TGTGCCAGCAGCTTTGATCCAGGGGGCAATCAGCCCCAGCATTTT.

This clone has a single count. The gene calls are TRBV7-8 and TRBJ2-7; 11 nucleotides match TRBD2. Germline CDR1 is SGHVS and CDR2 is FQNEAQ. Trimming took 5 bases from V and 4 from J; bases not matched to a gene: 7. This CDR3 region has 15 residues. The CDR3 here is CASSLGTSGTYEQYF. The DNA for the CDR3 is TGTGCCAGCAGCCTAGGGACTAGCGGTACTTACGAGCAGTACTTC. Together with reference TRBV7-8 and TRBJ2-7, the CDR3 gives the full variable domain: GAGVSQSPRYKVAKRGQDVALRCDPISGHVSLFWYQQALGQGPEFLTYFQNEAQLDKSGLPSDRFFAERPEGSVSTLKIQRTQQEDSAVYLCASSLGTSGTYEQYFGPGTRLTVT.

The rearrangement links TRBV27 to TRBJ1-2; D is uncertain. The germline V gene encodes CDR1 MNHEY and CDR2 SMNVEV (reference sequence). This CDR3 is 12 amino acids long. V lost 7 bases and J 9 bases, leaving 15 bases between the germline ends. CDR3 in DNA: TGTGCCAGCATGGGAGAGGACTGGAGCTACACCTTC. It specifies CASMGEDWSYTF.

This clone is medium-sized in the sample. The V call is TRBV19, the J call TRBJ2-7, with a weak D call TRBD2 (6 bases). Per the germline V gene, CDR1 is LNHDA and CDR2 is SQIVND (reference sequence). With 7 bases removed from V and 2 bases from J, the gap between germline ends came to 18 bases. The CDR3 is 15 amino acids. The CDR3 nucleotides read TGTGCCAGTATCCCCGGTGCTGGCGGGGCCTACGAGCAGTACTTC. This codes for CASIPGAGGAYEQYF.

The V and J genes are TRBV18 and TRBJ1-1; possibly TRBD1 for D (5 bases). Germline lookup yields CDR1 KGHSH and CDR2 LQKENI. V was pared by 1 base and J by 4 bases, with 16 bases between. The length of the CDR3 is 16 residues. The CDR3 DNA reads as TGTGCCAGCTCACCACTGGATTGGAGGGGTGGCACTGAAGCTTTCTTT. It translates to CASSPLDWRGGTEAFF.